This TCR beta chain was observed in a study of long-term antiretroviral therapy in people with HIV. With regard to this clone: Its cognate antigen is unknown.

Version v3.0 of the immunoSEQ assay was performed at survey level. TCRdb keeps only in-frame clones here, not all; method: immunoSEQ multiplex PCR. Among some 25,000 clones listed, approximately 81% were seen once. General study points: Clones expanded before ART dominated the repertoire at all time points.

A minimum of one pre-ART and two post-ART PBMC samples existed for each donor. Treatment locations for all participants with HIV were in the United States. The CDR3 totals 14 residues. Germline CDR1 and CDR2: MNHEY and SMNVEV (reference sequence). V gave up 4 bases and J gave up 3 bases, with 13 bases separating them. The sequenced sample was unsorted PBMCs, obtained 3 years after starting antiretroviral therapy. The sequence was collected from a man aged 35 to 55 with HIV. The rearrangement joins TRBV27 to TRBJ2-7; D gene unclear. The CDR3 sequence: CASSSHGTGYEQYF. CDR3 coding DNA: TGTGCCAGCAGTTCCCACGGTACGGGCTACGAGCAGTACTTC.